The 29 T cell receptor beta chains given below trace back to one sample, sequenced in a study of cytomegalovirus exposure and HLA in healthy donors. The PCR was carried out with 60 Vbeta primers and 13 Jbeta primers. Profiling relied on immunoSEQ multiplex PCR, and the TCRdb table lists in-frame clones only, not all of them. The repertoire consists of 170,000 or so clones, with roughly 78% occurring once and the leading ten covering 0.65% to 0.75%. Input material: PBMCs. The receptors shown here come from a boy between 10 and 17 years old in good health and CMV-seronegative.

This sequence joins TRBV7-9 and TRBJ1-5; D may be TRBD1 (5 bases). This CDR3 has 14 residues. Per the germline V gene, CDR1 is SEHNR and CDR2 is FQNEAQ (reference sequence). Trimming stripped 3 bases from V and 9 bases from J, with 15 bases between. The CDR3 here is CASSFDSSSAPQHF. DNA of the CDR3: TGTGCCAGCAGCTTTGACAGCTCCTCCGCGCCCCAGCATTTT.

The gene calls are TRBV5-1 and TRBJ1-5, with D tentatively TRBD1 (6 bases). The ends were cut back, 2 bases at V and 4 bases at J, with 19 bases in the middle. CDR1 and CDR2 (germline): SGHRS, YFSETQ. This CDR3 spans 17 amino acids. CDR3 sequence (DNA): TGCGCCAGCAGCTTAGCTGGGACAAAAACTGAGAATCAGCCCCAGCATTTT. This encodes CASSLAGTKTENQPQHF.

The V and J genes are TRBV10-3 and TRBJ2-2; 7 bases are a match to TRBD1. The ends lost 3 bases at V and 5 bases at J; junction bases unmatched: 9. CDR1 is ENHRY and CDR2 is SYGVKD in the germline V gene. This CDR3 region has 16 residues. CDR3 in amino acids: CAISERQGDYTGELFF. CDR3 sequence (DNA): TGTGCCATCAGTGAACGGCAGGGGGATTATACCGGGGAGCTGTTTTTT.

The chain recombines TRBV18 with TRBJ1-1, with D possibly matching TRBD1 (6 bases). CDR1 is KGHSH and CDR2 is LQKENI in the germline V gene. The CDR3 is 16 residues long. Trimming took 0 bases from V and 0 from J, leaving 11 bases between them. The CDR3 is CASSPPQGQMNTEAFF. Here the CDR3 DNA reads TGTGCCAGCTCACCACCCCAGGGGCAAATGAACACTGAAGCTTTCTTT.

The J gene is TRBJ2-5, the V gene TRBV7-9; the D gene is possibly TRBD1 (6 bases). The germline V and J ends were trimmed by 2 bases and 6 bases, with 13 bases remaining between them. The CDR3 consists of 14 residues. The germline V gene encodes CDR1 SEHNR and CDR2 FQNEAQ (reference sequence). The CDR3 DNA reads TGTGCCAGCAGCTTAAAATCCAGGGGAAAGACCCAGTACTTC. Its translation: CASSLKSRGKTQYF.

The chain couples TRBV6-1 to TRBJ2-1, with 7 bases that match TRBD1. V lost 1 base, J lost 7 bases, and 7 bases stayed unmatched. This CDR3 is 15 amino acids long. From germline, CDR1 is MNHNS and CDR2 SASEGT. The CDR3 loop is CASSEDMTGSNEQFF. The DNA of the CDR3 is TGTGCCAGCAGTGAAGATATGACAGGGTCGAATGAGCAGTTCTTC.

Only one count was recorded for this clone. The chain recombines TRBV19 with TRBJ1-1, with TRBD1 as a possible D gene (5 bases). The CDR3 length is 14 residues. In germline, CDR1 is LNHDA, CDR2 SQIVND (reference sequence). V was trimmed by 5 bases and J by 7 bases, leaving 17 bases between them. CDR3 coding DNA: TGTGCCAGTAGTCCCGGTGCGGGGCAGGTTGAAGCTTTCTTT. It yields the protein CASSPGAGQVEAFF. Looking up the rest from reference TRBV19 and TRBJ1-1 gives the full variable domain: DGGITQSPKYLFRKEGQNVTLSCEQNLNHDAMYWYRQDPGQGLRLIYYSQIVNDFQKGDIAEGYSVSREKKESFPLTVTSAQKNPTAFYLCASSPGAGQVEAFFGQGTRLTVV.

This clone has more than one count but fewer than ten. The chain combines TRBV6-1 with TRBJ2-7; 7 bases fit TRBD1. CDR1 MNHNS and CDR2 SASEGT come from the germline V gene. This CDR3 is built from 15 residues. J gave up 3 bases and V 0 bases, and 5 bases lay outside the gene matches. CDR3 loop: CASSEAGTANYEQYF. The CDR3 DNA is TGTGCCAGCAGTGAAGCTGGGACAGCCAACTACGAGCAGTACTTC.

This clone was seen more than once but under ten times. At one boundary the junction diverges from the germline segment, which might be a read error. The CDR3 is CASSLVTGGGYNEQFF. DNA for the CDR3: TGTGCTAGCAGCTTAGTGACCGGGGGAGGTTACAATGAGCAGTTCTTC. The rearrangement uses TRBV7-7 and TRBJ2-1; perhaps TRBD2 as D (6 bases). Germline values: CDR1 SSHAT, CDR2 FNYEAQ (reference sequence). The CDR3 is made up of 16 amino acids.

V and J are TRBV4-2 and TRBJ2-2, with 8 bases aligning to TRBD2. V lost 3 bases to trimming and J lost 7 bases; unmatched junction nucleotides: 7. Per germline, CDR1 LGHNA and CDR2 YNFKEQ. This CDR3 comprises 15 residues. CDR3 sequence: CASSHIAGGDGELFF. The DNA for the CDR3 is TGTGCCAGCAGCCACATCGCGGGGGGCGACGGGGAGCTGTTTTTT.

The V gene is TRBV9, the J gene TRBJ2-7, with D possibly matching TRBD2 (5 bases). The V and J ends lost 0 bases and 0 bases respectively, with 10 bases between them. The germline CDR1 and CDR2 sequences are SGDLS and YYNGEE. This CDR3 is 15 amino acids long. Here the CDR3 reads CASSVGPGNSYEQYF. The CDR3 nucleotides read TGTGCCAGCAGCGTAGGACCGGGAAACTCCTACGAGCAGTACTTC.

The V call is TRBV5-6, the J call TRBJ1-2, with 8 bases fitting TRBD1. The CDR3 totals 15 residues. Trimming cost V 4 bases and J 6 bases; bases outside gene matches: 11. The V gene's germline CDR1 is SGHDT and CDR2 YYEEEE. The CDR3 DNA sequence: TGTGCCAGCAGCGCAAACTACGGACAGGGAGATGGCTACACCTTC. Protein: CASSANYGQGDGYTF.

The chain combines TRBV6-1 with TRBJ2-7; D possibly corresponds to TRBD2 (5 bases). The CDR3 contains 16 residues. CDR1 is MNHNS and CDR2 is SASEGT in the germline V gene. V was trimmed by 6 bases and J by 5 bases, leaving 23 bases between them. CDR3 in amino acids: CASSEFRASRTDEQYF. The CDR3 region has the DNA TGTGCCAGCAGCGAATTCCGGGCTAGCCGGACCGACGAGCAGTACTTC.

The genes are TRBV4-2 and TRBJ2-6, with a weak D call TRBD2 (6 bases). This CDR3 spans 17 amino acids. Looked up from germline, CDR1 is LGHNA and CDR2 is YNFKEQ. Trimming shortened V by 0 bases and J by 4 bases, and 13 bases separated the two germline ends. The CDR3 coding sequence is TGTGCCAGCAGCCAAGATTCGACGGGAGCCGGGGCCAACGTCCTGACTTTC. Residues: CASSQDSTGAGANVLTF.

CDR3 bases: TGTGCCAGCAGCAATGGACAAACCCAAGGCTACACCTTC. Amino acid sequence: CASSNGQTQGYTF. The V call is TRBV6-4, the J call TRBJ1-2; the D gene is possibly TRBD1 (5 bases). CDR3 size: 13 residues. Germline-derived CDR1 and CDR2 are MRHNA and SNTAGT. V shed 6 bases and J shed 8 bases, with 16 bases lying between them.

This clone was recorded once. The gene calls are TRBV4-2 and TRBJ1-4; D uncertain. CDR3 length: 17 residues. CDR1 LGHNA and CDR2 YNFKEQ come from the germline V gene. V was trimmed by 7 bases and J by 0 bases, leaving 18 bases between them. CDR3: CASTAGGVRATNEKLFF. Written as DNA, the CDR3 is TGTGCCAGCACCGCGGGCGGGGTTAGGGCAACTAATGAAAAACTGTTTTTT.

This chain connects TRBV7-9 to TRBJ2-1, with 11 nucleotides matching TRBD2. This CDR3 is built from 14 residues. The germline V gene encodes CDR1 SEHNR and CDR2 FQNEAQ (reference sequence). The J segment lost 15 bases and the V segment lost 3 bases, leaving 10 bases of the junction unmatched. The CDR3: CASSLSPSGGWSFF. CDR3 nucleotides: TGTGCCAGCAGCTTGTCGCCTAGCGGGGGGTGGTCGTTCTTC.

This chain links TRBV11-3 with TRBJ1-6; D is uncertain. Trimming removed 1 base at V and 10 bases at J, with 8 bases between. Per the germline V gene, CDR1 is SGHNT and CDR2 is YENEEA. The CDR3 spans 13 residues. In DNA, the CDR3 is TGTGCCAGCAGCTTAGCGAGGAACTCACCCCTCCACTTT. Residues: CASSLARNSPLHF.

This chain joins TRBV5-6 and TRBJ1-5; the D is unclear. Germline V gene lookup returns CDR1 SGHDT and CDR2 YYEEEE. V was pared by 0 bases and J by 3 bases, with 10 bases between. The CDR3 runs to 15 residues. The CDR3: CASSLGVPTNQPQHF. The DNA of the CDR3 is TGTGCCAGCAGCTTGGGAGTGCCAACCAATCAGCCCCAGCATTTT.

Written as DNA, the CDR3 is TGTGCCAGCAGCCCTAGAGGGACTAGCGGGAGATACGAGCAGTACTTC. This translates into CASSPRGTSGRYEQYF. The chain employs TRBV4-2 and TRBJ2-7, with 14 bases identical to TRBD2. Losses at the gene ends were 4 bases for V and 4 bases for J; bases not matched to a gene: 6. The CDR3 contains 16 residues. Per the germline V gene, CDR1 is LGHNA and CDR2 is YNFKEQ.

The rearrangement joins TRBV7-2 to TRBJ1-1; perhaps TRBD1 as D (5 bases). Trimming stripped 1 base from V and 0 bases from J, with 12 bases between. Germline V gene sequence: CDR1 SGHTA, CDR2 FQGNSA. The CDR3 consists of 16 residues. This CDR3 reads CASSLEGAIMNTEAFF. CDR3 in DNA: TGTGCCAGCAGCTTAGAAGGGGCTATCATGAACACTGAAGCTTTCTTT.

This clone was seen a handful of times. V and J are TRBV7-9 and TRBJ1-1; D gene ambiguous. The germline V and J ends were trimmed by 1 base and 2 bases, with 11 bases remaining between them. This CDR3 has 15 residues. CDR1 is SEHNR and CDR2 is FQNEAQ in the germline V gene (reference sequence). The CDR3 DNA sequence: TGTGCCAGCAGCTTAGTGGGTGGCGGCAACACTGAAGCTTTCTTT. Translating it yields CASSLVGGGNTEAFF.

This clone has only a few counts. The rearrangement joins TRBV10-3 to TRBJ2-5, with 7 bases identical to TRBD1. This CDR3 contains 14 residues. CDR1 and CDR2 (germline): ENHRY, SYGVKD. V lost 5 bases to trimming and J lost 9 bases; unmatched junction nucleotides: 12. The chain's CDR3 is CAISPRDSGSSQYF. The CDR3 region has the DNA TGTGCCATCAGTCCCCGGGACAGCGGATCGTCCCAGTACTTC.

This clone was seen a few times. The gene calls are TRBV19 and TRBJ1-1; the match to TRBD1 covers 7 bases. This CDR3 has 14 amino acids. The trim removed 3 bases at V and 9 bases at J, leaving 10 bases unmatched. The germline V gene has CDR1 LNHDA and CDR2 SQIVND (reference sequence). CDR3 sequence reads: CASSIQSGGSQAFF. The DNA for the CDR3 is TGTGCCAGTAGTATTCAGTCAGGGGGATCTCAAGCTTTCTTT.

The gene calls are TRBV2 and TRBJ2-7; 9 bases are a match to TRBD2. Germline lookup yields CDR1 SNHLY and CDR2 FYNNEI. Losses at the gene ends were 6 bases for V and 6 bases for J; bases not matched to a gene: 12. The CDR3 sequence is 15 residues long. DNA of the CDR3: TGTGCCAGCAGAGACATAGCGGGAGTAAAATCCGAGCAGTACTTC. As protein: CASRDIAGVKSEQYF.

The chain couples TRBV28 to TRBJ1-1; TRBD1 matches 7 bases. Germline CDR1 is MDHEN and CDR2 is SYDVKM. This CDR3 contains 15 residues. Trimming took 4 bases from V and 9 from J; bases not matched to a gene: 14. The CDR3 is CASSSATGVKPKAFF. In nucleotides, the CDR3 is TGTGCCAGCAGTTCAGCCACAGGGGTGAAGCCAAAAGCTTTCTTT.

The rearrangement uses TRBV5-1 and TRBJ2-7, with 8 bases lining up with TRBD2. The CDR3 has 14 residues. The germline gives CDR1 SGHRS, CDR2 YFSETQ. Trimming removed 1 base from V and 5 bases from J; junction bases left unmatched: 5. CDR3 sequence: CASSLPSGGHEQYF. The CDR3 DNA reads as TGCGCCAGCAGCTTGCCCAGCGGGGGCCACGAGCAGTACTTC.

The V call is TRBV29-1, the J call TRBJ2-1, with 7 bases lining up with TRBD1. The germline gives CDR1 SQVTM, CDR2 ANQGSEA. This CDR3 has 14 amino acids. The trim removed 6 bases at V and 1 base at J, leaving 6 bases unmatched. DNA of the CDR3: TGCAGCGTACCCGACAGGGTGTCCTACAATGAGCAGTTCTTC. It translates to CSVPDRVSYNEQFF.

The rearrangement links TRBV5-4 to TRBJ2-3; D not certain. The V and J ends lost 1 base and 2 bases respectively, with 5 bases between them. Germline lookup yields CDR1 SGHNT and CDR2 YYREEE (reference sequence). The CDR3 runs to 13 residues. The CDR3 is CASSLLYTDTQYF. The CDR3 bases are TGTGCCAGCAGCTTGTTGTACACAGATACGCAGTATTTT.